The present T cell receptor (beta chain) was sequenced within a study of shared clonotypes between healthy human individuals. In the case of this clone: Its cognate antigen is unknown.

TCRdb's table, derived via immunoSEQ multiplex PCR, lists solely in-frame clones and lacks some. This table has about 180,000 clones, 85% to 95% appearing once. Study-level results: Generally, estimated richness proved larger in naive subsets than it did in memory subsets.

The receptor was derived from a woman under 40 in good health. Sequencing was carried out using naive CD4+ T cells sorted from blood. As to subset: CD45RA+ positively selected.

The CDR3 DNA reads as TGTGCCAGCAGTCTGCGGGACGGTAAGCTGTTTTTT. It yields the protein CASSLRDGKLFF. The chain couples TRBV6-5 to TRBJ1-4; D might be TRBD1 (5 bases). From germline, CDR1 is MNHEY and CDR2 SVGAGI. V was cut by 5 bases and J by 14 bases, with 15 bases left in between. CDR3 size: 12 residues.